Listed here are 18 T cell receptor beta chains from one sample, sequenced in a study of shared clonotypes between healthy human individuals. Some clones are missing from TCRdb's copy, which holds only in-frame ones; the method was immunoSEQ multiplex PCR. The data contain 400,000 to 500,000 clones, around 78% of them seen just once; the ten biggest clones take up approximately 13%. Sample: PBMCs. The receptors come from a woman in her 40s in good health. Some clones in this sample may be carry-over from other donors' samples.

This chain joins TRBV28 and TRBJ2-1; D is ambiguous. Germline V CDR1 and CDR2: MDHEN, SYDVKM. V dropped 5 bases and J dropped 7 bases, with 3 bases sitting between them. CDR3 length: 10 amino acids. The CDR3 reads CASSHNEQFF. CDR3 sequence (DNA): TGTGCCAGCAGTCATAATGAGCAGTTCTTC.

The chain employs TRBV7-9 and TRBJ1-1; 10 bases fit TRBD1. J was trimmed by 2 bases and V by 4 bases; bases with no gene match: 13. Looked up from germline, CDR1 is SEHNR and CDR2 is FQNEAQ (reference sequence). This CDR3 comprises 18 residues. The CDR3 sequence is CASSSWGTGESGNTEAFF. For the CDR3, the DNA is TGTGCCAGCAGCTCCTGGGGGACAGGGGAAAGCGGAAACACTGAAGCTTTCTTT.

The chain combines TRBV11-2 with TRBJ2-1; maybe TRBD1 (5 bases). Germline values: CDR1 SGHAT, CDR2 FQNNGV. Trimming left V 0 bases short and J 6 bases short, with 12 bases between. The CDR3 loop spans 15 amino acids. CDR3 amino acids: CASSLDLPRGNEQFF. The CDR3 coding sequence is TGTGCCAGCAGCTTAGACCTTCCTAGGGGCAATGAGCAGTTCTTC.

This clone has only a few counts. CDR3 in DNA: TGCGCCAGCAGTTCATCGTACAATCAGCCCCAGCATTTT. Translation: CASSSSYNQPQHF. The chain couples TRBV10-1 to TRBJ1-5; D gene ambiguous. The V and J ends lost 5 bases and 3 bases respectively, with 8 bases between them. The CDR3 is 13 amino acids. Germline V gene data show CDR1 as WNHNN and CDR2 as SYGVQD (reference sequence).

On this clone: Other DNA sequences in this sample translate to the same CDR3. This chain uses TRBV5-1 with TRBJ2-1; 11 bases align to TRBD2. The CDR3 totals 15 residues. Germline V gene lookup returns CDR1 SGHRS and CDR2 YFSETQ. The J segment lost 4 bases and the V segment lost 4 bases, leaving 4 bases of the junction unmatched. The CDR3 bases are TGCGCCAGCAGCCTTACTAGCGGGAGTTACAATGAGCAGTTCTTC. Its protein product is CASSLTSGSYNEQFF.

This clone appeared many times. The V gene is TRBV30, the J gene TRBJ1-2; 8 nucleotides agree with TRBD1. The V and J ends lost 2 bases and 4 bases, in that order; junction bases with no gene match: 9. The CDR3 loop spans 15 amino acids. Per the germline V gene, CDR1 is GTSNPN and CDR2 is SVGIG (reference sequence). The CDR3 bases are TGTGCCTGGAGTAGTAGGGCAGGGGGCTCCTATGGCTACACCTTC. This translates into CAWSSRAGGSYGYTF.

The genes are TRBV11-1 and TRBJ2-7, with 7 positions matching TRBD1. The CDR3 is made up of 13 amino acids. With 6 bases clipped from V and 3 bases from J, the junction kept 5 bases outside the gene matches. CDR1 SGHAT and CDR2 FQDESV come from the germline V gene (reference sequence). CDR3: CASSPGTDYEQYF. Here the CDR3 DNA reads TGTGCCAGCAGTCCCGGGACAGACTACGAGCAGTACTTC.

This chain joins TRBV27 and TRBJ2-2, with D perhaps matching TRBD1 (6 bases). The germline CDR1 and CDR2 sequences are MNHEY and SMNVEV (reference sequence). Deletions cut 3 bases from V and 1 base from J, with 12 bases between. CDR3 size: 16 residues. CDR3 sequence reads: CASSFTSDRNTGELFF. The CDR3 DNA reads as TGTGCCAGCAGTTTTACCTCGGACAGGAACACCGGGGAGCTGTTTTTT.

The chain employs TRBV28 and TRBJ2-7; D call uncertain. Trimming shortened V by 10 bases and J by 9 bases, and 19 bases separated the two germline ends. Germline V gene data show CDR1 as MDHEN and CDR2 as SYDVKM. The CDR3 is 12 amino acids. The CDR3 bases are TGTGCCACCTGTACCATCGGAGATGTGCAGTACTTC. This codes for CATCTIGDVQYF. Together with reference TRBV28 and TRBJ2-7, the CDR3 gives the full variable domain: DVKVTQSSRYLVKRTGEKVFLECVQDMDHENMFWYRQDPGLGLRLIYFSYDVKMKEKGDIPEGYSVSREKKERFSLILESASTNQTSMYLCATCTIGDVQYFGPGTRLTVT.

Note on this clone: Mismatch with germline at one junction end may stem from a read error. V and J are TRBV7-7 and TRBJ2-2; D ambiguous. This CDR3 has 13 residues. Germline V lookup: CDR1 SSHAT, CDR2 FNYEAQ (reference sequence). In DNA, the CDR3 is TGTGCTAGCAGCTTAGAATACACCGGGGAGCTGTTTTTT. Its protein is CASSLEYTGELFF.

The V call is TRBV27, the J call TRBJ2-1; D remains unclear. Trimming left V 6 bases short and J 6 bases short, with 12 bases between. The CDR3 runs to 13 residues. Per the germline V gene, CDR1 is MNHEY and CDR2 is SMNVEV (reference sequence). The chain's CDR3 is CASRRQPFNEQFF. In DNA, the CDR3 is TGTGCCAGCAGGAGACAACCCTTCAATGAGCAGTTCTTC.

This clone was counted only a few times. This may be a read error: a much more frequent sequence differs by one nucleotide. Given the absence of the conserved phenylalanine or tryptophan at the CDR3 end, a read error is likely. The V and J genes are TRBV30 and TRBJ1-1; D call uncertain. CDR3 size: 13 residues. Germline CDR1 reads GTSNPN; CDR2 reads SVGIG (reference sequence). Deletions cut 5 bases from V and 1 base from J, with 11 bases between. CDR3 region: CAWDRNENTEAFL. The CDR3, as DNA: TGTGCCTGGGACCGTAATGAGAACACTGAAGCTTTCCTT.

The chain employs TRBV5-6 and TRBJ2-5; no reliable D call. This CDR3 is 14 amino acids long. Germline lookup yields CDR1 SGHDT and CDR2 YYEEEE. Trimming cost V 4 bases and J 1 base, with 11 bases left between them. Written as DNA, the CDR3 is TGTGCCAGCAGCCGTGCTGGGTTCCAAGAGACCCAGTACTTC. Translated: CASSRAGFQETQYF.

This clone has a handful of counts. V usage is TRBV10-1 and J usage is TRBJ1-1; D is undetermined. This CDR3 has 14 amino acids. V lost 0 bases, J lost 1 base, and 6 bases lay in between. Germline V gene data show CDR1 as WNHNN and CDR2 as SYGVQD (reference sequence). CDR3 DNA sequence: TGCGCCAGCAGTGAGTCGAAGGGGAACACTGAAGCTTTCTTT. It translates to CASSESKGNTEAFF.

V gene TRBV2 combines with J gene TRBJ2-3; a possible D gene is TRBD1 (5 bases). Germline V CDR1 and CDR2: SNHLY, FYNNEI. The V end was cut by 4 bases, the J end by 4 bases, with 12 bases between. The length of the CDR3 is 14 residues. DNA of the CDR3: TGTGCCAGCAGTGTGGCGACAGAGTCAGATACGCAGTATTTT. It specifies CASSVATESDTQYF. The full variable domain, with the rest looked up from reference TRBV2 and TRBJ2-3, is EPEVTQTPSHQVTQMGQEVILRCVPISNHLYFYWYRQILGQKVEFLVSFYNNEISEKSEIFDDQFSVERPDGSNFTLKIRSTKLEDSAMYFCASSVATESDTQYFGPGTRLTVL.

This rearrangement joins TRBV6-6 to TRBJ2-4; possibly TRBD2 for D (5 bases). Looked up from germline, CDR1 is MNHNY and CDR2 is SVGAGI (reference sequence). Trimming pared 6 bases from V and 8 bases from J, leaving 11 bases between. The CDR3 consists of 12 residues. CDR3 amino acids: CASRGNGDIQYF. Here the CDR3 DNA reads TGTGCCAGCAGGGGAAACGGGGACATTCAGTACTTC.

J is TRBJ2-3 and V is TRBV4-2; maybe TRBD2 (5 bases). Trimming pared 5 bases from V and 2 bases from J, leaving 11 bases between. From germline, CDR1 is LGHNA and CDR2 YNFKEQ. This CDR3 is 14 amino acids long. The CDR3 reads CASSRLQHTDTQYF. Written as DNA, the CDR3 is TGTGCCAGCAGCAGACTACAGCACACAGATACGCAGTATTTT.

J is TRBJ2-3 and V is TRBV20-1, with D unresolved. Deletions cut 7 bases from V and 5 bases from J, with 7 bases between. Germline CDR1 and CDR2: DFQATT and SNEGSKA (reference sequence). The CDR3 extends over 10 amino acids. CDR3 in DNA: TGCAGTGGTATAGGAGATACGCAGTATTTT. Translating gives CSGIGDTQYF.